Listed below are T cell receptor beta chains from one sample, sequenced in a study of metastatic and nonmetastatic thyroid tumors. TCRdb reanalyzed the PCR reads via MiXCR. Of about 15,000 clones in the sample, about 29% were seen once. The sample consisted of tumor tissue. The receptors come from a male donor with papillary thyroid cancer or a benign thyroid nodule (not recorded which). Some clones in this sample may be carry-over from other donors' samples. Each CDR3 is given with its conserved first and last residue. The D gene is left open where the match is weak. Clone size is stated in some rows and not others, as once, few, many or a class when expanded.

V gene,clone size,J gene,D gene,CDR3 DNA,CDR3 protein
TRBV6-5,many,TRBJ1-4,-,TGTGCCAGCAGTTACTCTGCTCAGCGGGGCCCTAATGAAAAACTGTTTTTT,CASSYSAQRGPNEKLFF
TRBV15,few,TRBJ2-1,TRBD2,TGTGCCACCAGCTCCAGCGGGAATACCTACAATGAGCAGTTCTTC,CATSSSGNTYNEQFF
TRBV6-1,-,TRBJ1-2,-,TGTGCCAGCAGCAAATCCTCGGGGGAAGGCTACACCTTC,CASSKSSGEGYTF
TRBV11-1,-,TRBJ2-2,-,TGTGCCAGCAGCTTAGTCGAAGGGGCGAACACCGGGGAGCTGTTTTTT,CASSLVEGANTGELFF
TRBV9,-,TRBJ2-5,TRBD1,TGTGCCAGCAGCGTAGGGACAGGGAGAGAGACCCAGTACTTC,CASSVGTGRETQYF
TRBV2,many,TRBJ2-7,-,TGTGCCAGCAGTGAAACCCCCTACGAGCAGTACTTC,CASSETPYEQYF
TRBV18,many,TRBJ2-4,-,TGTGCCAGCTCACCCCAGGGGGAGGGCATTCAGTACTTC,CASSPQGEGIQYF
TRBV20-1,-,TRBJ2-3,TRBD2,TGCAGTGCTCTGGGGAGGGGAGCAGATACGCAGTATTTT,CSALGRGADTQYF
TRBV28,many,TRBJ2-3,-,TGTGCCAGCAGGTCCCTCAAGTCCGGTTCTAGCACAGATACGCAGTATTTT,CASRSLKSGSSTDTQYF
TRBV5-8,medium-sized,TRBJ2-2,TRBD1,TGTGCCAGCAGCCTACCGGGACAGGGGGCGCACGGGGAGCTGTTTTTT,CASSLPGQGAHGELFF
TRBV28,-,TRBJ2-1,-,TGTGCCAGCAGTTTATCGGGGACACCCAAGTTCTTC,CASSLSGTPKFF
TRBV24-1,-,TRBJ1-6,TRBD1,TGTGCCACCAGTGACGAGGACAGGGGAAATTCACCCCTCCACTTT,CATSDEDRGNSPLHF
TRBV6-2/TRBV6-3,-,TRBJ2-3,-,TGTGCCAGCAGTTACATTCAGTCAACAGATACGCAGTATTTT,CASSYIQSTDTQYF
TRBV7-2,many,TRBJ2-3,TRBD2,TGTGCCACAAGACGTCAAGCGGGGGAGTTCACAGATACGCAGTATTTT,CATRRQAGEFTDTQYF
TRBV24-1,few,TRBJ2-7,-,TGTGCCACCAGTGGCGGGTCCTACGAGCAGTACTTC,CATSGGSYEQYF
TRBV5-1,medium-sized,TRBJ2-2,-,TGCGCCAGCAGCTTGGAACGTAGGGACGGAGGGAACACCGGGGAGCTGTTTTTT,CASSLERRDGGNTGELFF
TRBV27,-,TRBJ1-4,-,TGTGCCAGCAGTTTATATTATGGGGAAGGGGAAAAACTGTTTTTT,CASSLYYGEGEKLFF
TRBV28,-,TRBJ2-1,TRBD2,TGTGCCAGCAGTACCCTAGCGGGAGAAAGTGAGCAGTTCTTC,CASSTLAGESEQFF
TRBV5-1,many,TRBJ1-5,TRBD1,TGCGCCAGCAGCTTGGGACAGGGAAACAATCAGCCCCAGCATTTT,CASSLGQGNNQPQHF
TRBV27,medium-sized,TRBJ1-6,-,TGTGCCAGCAGTTTAGAGTTCGCTTCACCCCTCCACTTT,CASSLEFASPLHF
TRBV11-1,-,TRBJ1-2,TRBD1,TGTGCCAGCAGCTTAGCTCGTCGGACAGGGCAGGATGGCTACACCTTC,CASSLARRTGQDGYTF
TRBV25-1,many,TRBJ1-6,-,TGTGCCAGCAGTGGAAACTCACTTATCTCGGGGAGTTGGGTTTTTTCACCCCTCCACTTT,CASSGNSLISGSWVFSPLHF
TRBV5-8,-,TRBJ2-7,-,TGTGCCAGCAGCAGGACCTACGAGCAGTACTTC,CASSRTYEQYF
TRBV18,medium-sized,TRBJ1-3,-,TGTGCCAGCTCACCAGGGTCTGGAAACACCATATATTTT,CASSPGSGNTIYF
TRBV24-1,few,TRBJ2-2,TRBD1,TGTGCCACCAGGGGGACAGGGGACACCGGGGAGCTGTTTTTT,CATRGTGDTGELFF